Below, 14 T cell receptor beta chains from the same sample are listed, as sequenced in a study of blood T cell repertoires in COVID-19. The repertoire was sequenced with immunoSEQ multiplex PCR; TCRdb's copy has only in-frame clones and lacks some. The sample lists 200,000 to 300,000 clones, around 87% occurring once. Sequencing was carried out using peripheral blood. These receptor sequences come from an older woman with COVID-19, enrolled during active disease.

This clone has more than one count but fewer than ten. V and J are TRBV2 and TRBJ1-5, with D possibly matching TRBD1 (6 bases). The CDR3 contains 12 residues. Looked up from germline, CDR1 is SNHLY and CDR2 is FYNNEI. Trimming removed 5 bases at V and 13 bases at J, with 15 bases between. CDR3 sequence: CASSFIPGHQHF. Written as DNA, the CDR3 is TGTGCCAGCAGTTTTATTCCGGGACATCAGCATTTT.

The chain carries TRBV7-3 and TRBJ1-4; 7 positions agree with TRBD1. CDR1 is SGHTA and CDR2 is FQGTGA in the germline V gene. J gave up 0 bases and V 4 bases, and 2 bases lay outside the gene matches. The CDR3 covers 15 residues. CDR3: CASSCDRATNEKLFF. For the CDR3, the DNA is TGTGCCAGCAGCTGCGACAGGGCAACTAATGAAAAACTGTTTTTT.

V is TRBV6-5 and J is TRBJ1-1, with a tentative D call TRBD1 (5 bases). Trimming removed 6 bases at V and 8 bases at J, with 16 bases between. Germline CDR1 is MNHEY and CDR2 is SVGAGI. The CDR3 has 13 residues. The CDR3 bases are TGTGCCAGCAGACTCCTAAACCAGGGAGAAGCTTTCTTT. Its protein is CASRLLNQGEAFF.

The chain is built from TRBV19 and TRBJ2-7, with 7 bases lining up with TRBD2. The CDR3 totals 14 residues. V was clipped by 7 bases and J by 6 bases; unmatched bases: 12. Germline loops: CDR1 LNHDA, CDR2 SQIVND (reference sequence). CDR3 bases: TGTGCCAGTACCGAAACCCTGGGGAGGGGCGAGCAGTACTTC. Its protein is CASTETLGRGEQYF.

The chain links TRBV5-1 to TRBJ1-1, with 7 bases aligning to TRBD1. This CDR3 is built from 14 residues. Trimming took 9 bases from V and 4 from J; bases not matched to a gene: 12. Germline V gene sequence: CDR1 SGHRS, CDR2 YFSETQ. In DNA form, the CDR3 reads TGCGCCACCTCCAATACGAACAGGGGCACTGAAGCTTTCTTT. This translates into CATSNTNRGTEAFF. The full variable domain, in which reference TRBV5-1 and TRBJ1-1 provide the parts outside the CDR3, is KAGVTQTPRYLIKTRGQQVTLSCSPISGHRSVSWYQQTPGQGLQFLFEYFSETQRNKGNFPGRFSGRQFSNSRSEMNVSTLELGDSALYLCATSNTNRGTEAFFGQGTRLTVV.

This clone appeared a few times. The chain combines TRBV5-8 with TRBJ1-1, with D possibly matching TRBD1 (5 bases). Germline loops: CDR1 SGHTS, CDR2 YDEGEE. This CDR3 region has 13 residues. Trimming took 5 bases from V and 5 from J, leaving 13 bases between them. The CDR3 spells CASRARGSTEAFF. The DNA of the CDR3 is TGTGCCAGCAGGGCCCGGGGGTCGACTGAAGCTTTCTTT.

The chain links TRBV5-4 to TRBJ2-1, with TRBD2 matching over 9 bases. The CDR3 runs 17 residues. V gave up 4 bases and J gave up 5 bases; unmatched junction bases: 13. Germline CDR1 reads SGHNT; CDR2 reads YYREEE (reference sequence). CDR3 region: CASSISGRSAQHNEQFF. The CDR3 nucleotides read TGTGCCAGCAGCATAAGCGGGAGGTCGGCACAACACAATGAGCAGTTCTTC.

The gene calls are TRBV6-6 and TRBJ2-5, with 8 bases fitting TRBD2. Trimming cost V 8 bases and J 4 bases; bases outside gene matches: 12. This CDR3 contains 15 residues. Germline V gene lookup returns CDR1 MNHNY and CDR2 SVGAGI (reference sequence). The CDR3: CASQHTMLAGETQYF. DNA of the CDR3: TGTGCCAGCCAACATACCATGCTAGCGGGAGAGACCCAGTACTTC.

This chain connects TRBV7-2 to TRBJ2-1; tentatively, D is TRBD1 (6 bases). Deletions cut 5 bases from V and 9 bases from J, with 11 bases between. CDR3 length: 12 residues. Germline V CDR1 and CDR2: SGHTA, FQGNSA. The CDR3: CASSRGGAEQFF. DNA for the CDR3: TGTGCCAGCAGCCGAGGGGGAGCTGAGCAGTTCTTC. Combining the CDR3 with reference TRBV7-2 and TRBJ2-1 gives the whole variable domain GAGVSQSPSNKVTEKGKDVELRCDPISGHTALYWYRQSLGQGLEFLIYFQGNSAPDKSGLPSDRFSAERTGGSVSTLTIQRTQQEDSAVYLCASSRGGAEQFFGPGTRLTVL.

The V call is TRBV21-1, the J call TRBJ2-2; TRBD1, the table's D call, was not compared with the DNA. TRBV21-1 is classified as a pseudogene. This CDR3 comprises 19 residues. CDR3 sequence (DNA): TGTGCCAGCAGCAAGGGTTTGGGCAGGGATACCCAGGGCACCGGGGAGCTGTTTTTT. Translating it yields CASSKGLGRDTQGTGELFF.

This chain connects TRBV4-1 to TRBJ1-4, with D possibly TRBD1 on 5 matching bases. The CDR3 loop spans 16 amino acids. The germline V gene has CDR1 MGHRA and CDR2 YSYEKL. The V end lost 3 bases, the J end lost 0 bases, and 11 bases lay between the germline ends. The CDR3 protein is CASSHLDRPTNEKLFF. The CDR3 coding sequence is TGCGCCAGCAGCCATCTCGACAGACCAACTAATGAAAAACTGTTTTTT.

The rearrangement uses TRBV7-2 and TRBJ2-1; 7 nucleotides align to TRBD2. Trimming cost V 11 bases and J 10 bases; bases outside gene matches: 14. Germline assignment: CDR1 SGHTA and CDR2 FQGNSA. The CDR3 has 13 residues. CDR3 loop: CARQRLAPGEQFF. The CDR3, as DNA: TGTGCCCGACAGAGACTAGCCCCTGGGGAGCAGTTCTTC.

The J gene is TRBJ1-5, the V gene TRBV6-5; D gene ambiguous. The CDR3 has 13 amino acids. CDR1 MNHEY and CDR2 SVGAGI come from the germline V gene. Between the trimmed V and J ends, which lost 5 bases and 5 bases, there was a span of 10 bases. This CDR3 is CASSRSGDQPQHF. CDR3 bases: TGTGCCAGCAGTCGAAGCGGGGATCAGCCCCAGCATTTT.

V usage is TRBV7-2 and J usage is TRBJ2-1; 15 positions match TRBD2. The CDR3 length is 19 residues. Germline V gene lookup returns CDR1 SGHTA and CDR2 FQGNSA. V lost 7 bases, J lost 7 bases, and 17 bases stayed unmatched. CDR3 coding DNA: TGTGCCAGCACCCCTCGGACTAGCGGGAGGGCCAGGGCACAGAATGAGCAGTTCTTC. Translation gives CASTPRTSGRARAQNEQFF.